A single sample gave rise to the 25 T cell receptor beta chains below, sequenced in a study of blood T cells in healthy people across ages. It was with a sample-barcoded 5' primer and a J-beta primer mix that a second PCR of about 7 to 12 cycles was run. TCRdb re-derived calls from the 5' RACE reads in MiXCR, one entry per CDR3 protein. The sample gives approximately 800,000 distinct CDR3 sequences, approximately 53% of which show up once; approximately 40% is in the top ten. The sample was blood. These TCRs come from a man older than 75 in good health.

As to this clonotype: At one boundary the junction diverges from the germline segment, which might be a read error. The V gene is TRBV20-1, the J gene TRBJ2-7; 7 bases match TRBD1. Germline CDR1 reads DFQATT; CDR2 reads SNEGSKA (reference sequence). This CDR3 contains 13 residues. CDR3 nucleotides: TGCTGTGCCCAAACTGACAGGGCCTACGAGCAGTACTTC. Translated, it gives CCAQTDRAYEQYF.

This clonotype showed up just a few times. This rearrangement joins TRBV7-2 to TRBJ2-3, with TRBD2 matching over 10 bases. With V trimmed by 6 bases and J by 3 bases, 6 bases remained unmatched. The CDR3 loop spans 15 amino acids. Germline CDR1 and CDR2: SGHTA and FQGNSA. CDR3 loop: CASRYTSGKTDTQYF. The CDR3 DNA follows: TGTGCCAGCAGATATACTAGCGGGAAGACAGATACGCAGTATTTT. Using reference TRBV7-2 and TRBJ2-3 for the parts outside the CDR3, the full variable domain is GAGVSQSPSNKVTEKGKDVELRCDPISGHTALYWYRQSLGQGLEFLIYFQGNSAPDKSGLPSDRFSAERTGGSVSTLTIQRTQQEDSAVYLCASRYTSGKTDTQYFGPGTRLTVL.

This clonotype was picked up many times. The DNA for the CDR3 is TGTGCCAGCAGCGGGCAGGACAAGGGGATCTGGGGCTACACCTTC. Translation: CASSGQDKGIWGYTF. The gene calls are TRBV7-2 and TRBJ1-2; TRBD1 is a possible D gene (5 bases). This CDR3 spans 15 amino acids. Trimming took 5 bases from V and 8 from J, leaving 21 bases between them. Per germline, CDR1 SGHTA and CDR2 FQGNSA.

J is TRBJ2-3 and V is TRBV5-1, with D possibly TRBD2 on 6 matching bases. This CDR3 spans 14 amino acids. Trimming left V 4 bases short and J 2 bases short, with 11 bases between. CDR1 and CDR2 from the germline V gene are SGHRS and YFSETQ. Here the CDR3 reads CASSVAGTTDTQYF. In nucleotides, the CDR3 is TGCGCCAGCAGCGTGGCGGGAACCACAGATACGCAGTATTTT.

CDR3 bases: TGTGCCAGCAGCCGGAGGGAACAAGGGGGGACCCAGTACTTC. It translates to CASSRREQGGTQYF. The rearrangement joins TRBV3-1 to TRBJ2-5; D may be TRBD1 or TRBD2 (6 bases each). The CDR3 covers 14 residues. Trimming took 4 bases from V and 7 from J, leaving 16 bases between them. Per the germline V gene, CDR1 is LGHDT and CDR2 is YNNKEL (reference sequence).

J is TRBJ2-1 and V is TRBV4-1; TRBD2 matches 7 bases. This CDR3 has 16 amino acids. Trimming at V came to 2 bases and at J to 4 bases, leaving 8 bases not matched to a gene. CDR1 is MGHRA and CDR2 is YSYEKL in the germline V gene. The CDR3 coding sequence is TGCGCCAGCAGCCAACTTAGCGGGTGGGGATACAATGAGCAGTTCTTC. Translation gives CASSQLSGWGYNEQFF.

Concerning this clonotype: The germline gene is not matched at one end of the junction; a read error may be the cause. V is TRBV3-1 and J is TRBJ2-7, with D maybe TRBD2 (7 bases). In germline, CDR1 is LGHDT, CDR2 YNNKEL (reference sequence). This CDR3 is 15 amino acids long. CDR3 DNA: TGTGCCAGCAGCCAGACCCCAGGGGACTACTACGAGCGGTACTTC. It translates to CASSQTPGDYYERYF.

The table lists this clonotype with a count of one. The chain recombines TRBV24-1 with TRBJ2-1, with D perhaps TRBD2 (6 bases). Deletions cut 5 bases from V and 6 bases from J, with 16 bases between. This CDR3 is built from 15 residues. Germline CDR1 and CDR2: KGHDR and SFDVKD. The CDR3 DNA sequence: TGTGCCACCAGTGGAGGAGGGGCCCTGGGCAATGAGCAGTTCTTC. Translated: CATSGGGALGNEQFF.

This clonotype was observed many times. The chain has TRBV24-1 and TRBJ2-7; 10 bases align to TRBD1. V shed 3 bases, J shed 3 bases, and the junction held 4 bases outside the gene matches. CDR1 and CDR2 from the germline V gene are KGHDR and SFDVKD. The length of the CDR3 is 15 residues. CDR3 sequence reads: CATSDPGQGNYEQYF. The CDR3 DNA follows: TGTGCCACCAGTGATCCGGGACAGGGGAACTACGAGCAGTACTTC.

The gene calls are TRBV3-1 and TRBJ2-3; 13 bases agree with TRBD2. The junction had 15 bases not matched to a gene; V was cut back by 1 base and J by 14 bases. CDR1 is LGHDT and CDR2 is YNNKEL in the germline V gene (reference sequence). This CDR3 comprises 17 residues. The CDR3 protein is CASSQAGLAGEHRYAYF. The CDR3 DNA sequence: TGTGCCAGCAGCCAAGCAGGACTAGCGGGAGAGCACAGATACGCGTATTTT.

With respect to this clonotype: It may be a read error: a sequence one base away is much more abundant. The chain combines TRBV7-3 with TRBJ1-1; the match to TRBD1 covers 7 bases. The germline gives CDR1 SGHTA, CDR2 FQGTGA. The CDR3 sequence is 13 residues long. CDR3 protein: CAGSLQGSTEAFF. The CDR3 DNA sequence: TGTGCCGGCAGCTTACAGGGGAGCACTGAAGCTTTCTTT.

This chain links TRBV7-9 with TRBJ1-2; the match to TRBD1 covers 8 bases. CDR1 is SEHNR, CDR2 FQNEAQ, per germline (reference sequence). After removal of 6 bases from V and 3 bases from J, the junction contained 6 bases not matched to a gene. The CDR3 sequence is 14 residues long. The CDR3 here is CASSPPDRDYGYTF. As DNA, the CDR3 is TGTGCCAGCAGTCCGCCGGACAGGGACTATGGCTACACCTTC.

V and J are TRBV7-2 and TRBJ1-5; the D gene is possibly TRBD1 (5 bases). The CDR3 has 13 residues. The germline CDR1 and CDR2 sequences are SGHTA and FQGNSA. V lost 10 bases to trimming and J lost 6 bases, with 16 bases between them. CDR3: CATRGENGQPQHF. The CDR3 DNA is TGTGCCACCCGGGGGGAAAATGGTCAGCCCCAGCATTTT.

The gene calls are TRBV19 and TRBJ2-1; TRBD2 matches 11 bases. Germline-derived CDR1 and CDR2 are LNHDA and SQIVND (reference sequence). The CDR3 runs 18 residues. The V and J ends lost 7 bases and 0 bases, in that order; junction bases with no gene match: 11. The CDR3 sequence is CASTPGLADPSSYNEQFF. CDR3 in DNA: TGTGCCAGTACCCCGGGACTAGCGGACCCGAGCTCCTACAATGAGCAGTTCTTC.

In this sample, this clonotype turned up a few times. This chain joins TRBV5-1 and TRBJ2-7, with 9 positions matching TRBD2. Trimming took 4 bases from V and 5 from J; bases not matched to a gene: 10. The CDR3 spans 15 residues. Germline CDR1 reads SGHRS; CDR2 reads YFSETQ. The CDR3 DNA follows: TGCGCCAGCAGCCCCGGACTAGCGACGAAGGACGAGCAGTACTTC. This encodes CASSPGLATKDEQYF.

This clonotype was detected only once. The CDR3 loop reads CATSSGSGAGDTQYF. Here the CDR3 DNA reads TGTGCCACCTCGTCCGGTAGCGGGGCGGGAGATACGCAGTATTTT. V usage is TRBV2 and J usage is TRBJ2-3; 8 bases fit TRBD2. Germline assignment: CDR1 SNHLY and CDR2 FYNNEI. The CDR3 contains 15 residues. J was trimmed by 5 bases and V by 10 bases; bases with no gene match: 14.

The table lists this clonotype with a few counts. This chain links TRBV29-1 with TRBJ2-7; 7 nucleotides match TRBD1. The germline gives CDR1 SQVTM, CDR2 ANQGSEA. The CDR3 runs 14 residues. Unmatched junction bases numbered 7, after V lost 4 bases and J lost 1 base. CDR3 region: CSVVVPDRSYEQYF. CDR3 nucleotides: TGCAGCGTTGTTGTACCGGACAGGTCCTACGAGCAGTACTTC.

This clonotype turned up a few times. The chain uses TRBV29-1 and TRBJ1-1; D is possibly TRBD1 (6 bases). Germline CDR1 reads SQVTM; CDR2 reads ANQGSEA. V lost 6 bases and J lost 5, with 13 bases in between. This CDR3 is 12 amino acids long. CDR3 region: CSVGVRGTEAFF. DNA for the CDR3: TGCAGCGTAGGGGTGAGGGGGACTGAAGCTTTCTTT.

This clonotype has only a few counts. The chain couples TRBV7-2 to TRBJ1-1, with a tentative D call TRBD1 (6 bases). CDR3 size: 14 residues. The germline V gene encodes CDR1 SGHTA and CDR2 FQGNSA. The V and J ends lost 3 bases and 5 bases respectively, with 13 bases between them. As DNA, the CDR3 is TGTGCCAGCAGCTTCGGGGGCTCGGGGACTGAAGCTTTCTTT. This encodes CASSFGGSGTEAFF.

The V gene is TRBV9, the J gene TRBJ2-1; 8 nucleotides align to TRBD2. V gave up 6 bases and J gave up 13 bases; unmatched junction bases: 9. CDR1 and CDR2 (germline): SGDLS, YYNGEE. The CDR3 contains 12 residues. CDR3 protein: CASNVGGGTQFF. CDR3 bases: TGTGCCAGCAACGTCGGCGGGGGGACCCAGTTCTTC.

This clonotype has more than one count but fewer than ten. The V gene is TRBV29-1, the J gene TRBJ2-7, with TRBD1 matching over 7 bases. The CDR3 totals 13 residues. Looked up from germline, CDR1 is SQVTM and CDR2 is ANQGSEA. The J segment lost 0 bases and the V segment lost 6 bases, leaving 5 bases of the junction unmatched. The CDR3 coding sequence is TGCAGCGTCCTCCGGGACAGCTCCTACGAGCAGTACTTC. Translated: CSVLRDSSYEQYF.

Only one count was recorded for this clonotype. Written as DNA, the CDR3 is TGTGCCAGCAGGAGTTTTTCCCCTCCGGGACAGGGGAACTACGAGCAGTACTTC. Translation gives CASRSFSPPGQGNYEQYF. J is TRBJ2-7 and V is TRBV28, with 10 bases that match TRBD1. CDR1 MDHEN and CDR2 SYDVKM come from the germline V gene. The CDR3 sequence is 18 residues long. V gave up 6 bases and J gave up 3 bases; unmatched junction bases: 17.

The V gene is TRBV28, the J gene TRBJ2-1; D may be TRBD2 (6 bases). Trimming took 2 bases from V and 10 from J, leaving 27 bases between them. CDR1 is MDHEN, CDR2 SYDVKM, per germline. This CDR3 is built from 18 residues. CDR3 loop: CASSLVGGPITGQREQFF. DNA for the CDR3: TGTGCCAGCAGTTTAGTCGGGGGACCTATAACGGGTCAAAGGGAGCAGTTCTTC.

The chain employs TRBV12-3 or TRBV12-4 and TRBJ2-4; D gene uncertain. The CDR3 extends over 13 amino acids. Trimming stripped 1 base from V and 12 bases from J, with 13 bases between. CDR3 protein: CASSLGGHGTQYF. CDR3 DNA sequence: TGTGCCAGCAGTTTAGGGGGTCACGGTACTCAGTACTTC.

The chain employs TRBV2 and TRBJ1-4, with D tentatively TRBD1 (6 bases). Germline lookup yields CDR1 SNHLY and CDR2 FYNNEI. This CDR3 has 16 amino acids. V lost 5 bases to trimming and J lost 0 bases, with 13 bases between them. CDR3 DNA: TGTGCCAGCAGTTCAGGACAGTCTGCAACTAATGAAAAACTGTTTTTT. Its protein is CASSSGQSATNEKLFF.